Each of the 21 T cell receptor beta chains below was sequenced from the same sample in a study of blood T cell repertoires in COVID-19. Data came from immunoSEQ multiplex PCR; TCRdb stores just in-frame clones and leaves some out. The table shows some 90,000 clones, with roughly 85% occurring only once. Sequenced input: peripheral blood. These receptors all stem from a woman between 55 and 75 years old with COVID-19, enrolled during active disease.

This clone has more than one count but fewer than ten. The chain uses TRBV19 and TRBJ1-1; maybe TRBD1 (6 bases). Germline V lookup: CDR1 LNHDA, CDR2 SQIVND (reference sequence). V lost 4 bases, J lost 0 bases, and 15 bases lay in between. CDR3 length equals 16 residues. CDR3 nucleotides: TGTGCCAGTAGTAGACATTCGACAGGCATGAACACTGAAGCTTTCTTT. Residues: CASSRHSTGMNTEAFF.

Written as DNA, the CDR3 is TGTGCCAGCAGCCAGACGAGGCGGTCTGGGCAGTACTTC. Residues: CASSQTRRSGQYF. The chain links TRBV11-2 to TRBJ2-7; no firm D call. With 5 bases removed from V and 9 bases from J, the gap between germline ends came to 17 bases. Germline assignment: CDR1 SGHAT and CDR2 FQNNGV. The CDR3 is 13 residues long.

The chain carries TRBV14 and TRBJ1-6, with D possibly TRBD1 on 6 matching bases. Trimming cost V 0 bases and J 4 bases, with 10 bases left between them. Germline values: CDR1 SGHDN, CDR2 FVKESK. The CDR3 has 16 amino acids. The CDR3 coding sequence is TGTGCCAGCAGCCAAGAAGGGAGGGGGTATAATTCACCCCTCCACTTT. Protein sequence: CASSQEGRGYNSPLHF.

The J gene is TRBJ1-1, the V gene TRBV11-2, with TRBD1 identical over 7 bases. The germline V gene encodes CDR1 SGHAT and CDR2 FQNNGV. V shed 3 bases and J 8 bases; nucleotides not matched to a gene: 6. The CDR3 spans 13 residues. This CDR3 is CASSLSNRGEAFF. DNA for the CDR3: TGTGCCAGCAGCTTGTCCAACAGGGGAGAAGCTTTCTTT.

In the case of this clone: The sample carries other DNA sequences with the same CDR3. This rearrangement joins TRBV2 to TRBJ1-4, with D possibly being TRBD1 (5 bases). Trimming removed 6 bases at V and 7 bases at J, with 9 bases between. Germline CDR1 is SNHLY and CDR2 is FYNNEI. This CDR3 contains 12 residues. CDR3 in DNA: TGTGCCAGCAGGGGGACTGGTGAAAAACTGTTTTTT. It is translated as CASRGTGEKLFF. Full variable domain (rest looked up from reference TRBV2 and TRBJ1-4): EPEVTQTPSHQVTQMGQEVILRCVPISNHLYFYWYRQILGQKVEFLVSFYNNEISEKSEIFDDQFSVERPDGSNFTLKIRSTKLEDSAMYFCASRGTGEKLFFGSGTQLSVL.

This chain uses TRBV6-5 with TRBJ2-7; 9 bases fit TRBD2. V shed 7 bases and J 0 bases; nucleotides not matched to a gene: 4. CDR1 and CDR2 from the germline V gene are MNHEY and SVGAGI. The CDR3 spans 14 residues. The CDR3 protein is CASISGGTSYEQYF. CDR3 sequence (DNA): TGTGCCAGCATCAGCGGGGGGACCTCCTACGAGCAGTACTTC.

This chain joins TRBV6-5 and TRBJ2-3; TRBD1 matches 11 bases. The CDR3 runs to 13 residues. The junction had 5 bases not matched to a gene; V was cut back by 10 bases and J by 5 bases. In germline, CDR1 is MNHEY, CDR2 SVGAGI. The DNA for the CDR3 is TGTGCCACCCGGACAGGGGGCAGAGATACGCAGTATTTT. Its translation is CATRTGGRDTQYF.

V gene TRBV19 combines with J gene TRBJ1-2; weak D call: TRBD1 (6 bases). V was clipped by 6 bases and J by 1 base, with 9 bases between them. Germline V CDR1 and CDR2: LNHDA, SQIVND (reference sequence). The CDR3 is 13 amino acids. CDR3 nucleotides: TGTGCCAGTAGGGACAGCTTTAACTATGGCTACACCTTC. Its protein is CASRDSFNYGYTF.

This chain uses TRBV9 with TRBJ2-5; the D is unclear. Trimming removed 3 bases at V and 1 base at J, with 7 bases between. CDR3 size: 13 residues. Germline V CDR1 and CDR2: SGDLS, YYNGEE. The DNA for the CDR3 is TGTGCCAGCAGCGAAGGAGTCCAAGAGACCCAGTACTTC. Translating it yields CASSEGVQETQYF.

This chain links TRBV18 with TRBJ1-2, with unresolved D. This CDR3 comprises 16 residues. Deletions cut 0 bases from V and 5 bases from J, with 16 bases between. CDR1 and CDR2 from the germline V gene are KGHSH and LQKENI. CDR3 sequence reads: CASSPPSGRKPYGYTF. The CDR3, as DNA: TGTGCCAGCTCACCACCGAGCGGCCGTAAACCATATGGCTACACCTTC.

V gene TRBV15 combines with J gene TRBJ2-7; tentative D call: TRBD2 (6 bases). CDR3 length equals 13 residues. Trimming removed 4 bases at V and 0 bases at J, with 7 bases between. Looked up from germline, CDR1 is LNHNV and CDR2 is YYDKDF (reference sequence). The CDR3 DNA sequence: TGTGCCACCAGCACGGGACTCTCCTACGAGCAGTACTTC. It is translated as CATSTGLSYEQYF.

This sequence joins TRBV6-2 or TRBV6-3 and TRBJ1-6, with a weak D call TRBD1 (5 bases). The germline V and J ends were trimmed by 4 bases and 0 bases, with 7 bases remaining between them. Germline CDR1 and CDR2: MNHEY and SVGEGT. The CDR3 is 15 residues long. In nucleotides, the CDR3 is TGTGCCAGCAGTTCCGACAGCTCCTATAATTCACCCCTCCACTTT. Residues: CASSSDSSYNSPLHF.

The rearrangement links TRBV9 to TRBJ1-1; 8 bases agree with TRBD1. The CDR3 runs to 14 residues. Germline V lookup: CDR1 SGDLS, CDR2 YYNGEE. V was clipped by 4 bases and J by 0 bases; unmatched bases: 2. In DNA form, the CDR3 reads TGTGCCAGCAGCATGGGACAGGTGAACACTGAAGCTTTCTTT. The encoded protein is CASSMGQVNTEAFF. Complete variable domain (other parts from reference TRBV9 and TRBJ1-1): DSGVTQTPKHLITATGQRVTLRCSPRSGDLSVYWYQQSLDQGLQFLIQYYNGEERAKGNILERFSAQQFPDLHSELNLSSLELGDSALYFCASSMGQVNTEAFFGQGTRLTVV.

The chain couples TRBV15 to TRBJ2-1, with 7 positions matching TRBD1. Trimming cost V 3 bases and J 7 bases; bases outside gene matches: 6. The CDR3 spans 14 residues. Germline V CDR1 and CDR2: LNHNV, YYDKDF (reference sequence). The CDR3 is CATSRAGGINEQFF. Here the CDR3 DNA reads TGTGCCACCAGCAGGGCAGGGGGAATAAATGAGCAGTTCTTC.

The CDR3 sequence: CASSQSTGGLGYTF. The CDR3 DNA is TGTGCCAGCAGCCAGTCGACAGGGGGCCTCGGCTACACCTTC. J is TRBJ1-2 and V is TRBV3-1 (or the pseudogene TRBV3-2); 10 positions match TRBD1. V lost 3 bases, J lost 8 bases, and 6 bases stayed unmatched. The CDR3 extends over 14 amino acids. CDR1 and CDR2 from the germline V gene are LGHDT and YNNKEL (reference sequence).

The chain has TRBV15 and TRBJ1-2; a weak D match, TRBD1 (6 bases). There are 15 residues in the CDR3. The germline CDR1 and CDR2 sequences are LNHNV and YYDKDF (reference sequence). V lost 1 base and J lost 7, with 16 bases in between. The chain's CDR3 is CATSRGLGALGGYTF. Here the CDR3 DNA reads TGTGCCACCAGCAGAGGGTTGGGGGCTTTGGGTGGCTACACCTTC.

The chain combines TRBV7-2 with TRBJ2-7, with TRBD2 matching over 11 bases. The germline V gene encodes CDR1 SGHTA and CDR2 FQGNSA. The CDR3 loop spans 15 amino acids. V lost 3 bases, J lost 0 bases, and 1 base stayed unmatched. For the CDR3, the DNA is TGTGCCAGCAGCTTGACTAGCGGGGTCTCCTACGAGCAGTACTTC. Translated, it gives CASSLTSGVSYEQYF.

This chain links TRBV7-7 with TRBJ2-5; 11 nucleotides agree with TRBD2. J lost 2 bases, V lost 3 bases, and 2 bases had no gene match. This CDR3 comprises 15 residues. Germline loops: CDR1 SSHAT, CDR2 FNYEAQ (reference sequence). CDR3 DNA: TGTGCCAGCAGCTTGGGACTAGCGGAACAAGAGACCCAGTACTTC. It yields the protein CASSLGLAEQETQYF.

This clone was counted a few times. This sequence joins TRBV15 and TRBJ1-5; TRBD1 agrees at 8 bases. The V and J ends lost 0 bases and 6 bases, in that order; junction bases with no gene match: 7. The CDR3 length is 16 residues. Per germline, CDR1 LNHNV and CDR2 YYDKDF (reference sequence). The CDR3 loop reads CATSRDPRGRLQPQHF. Written as DNA, the CDR3 is TGTGCCACCAGCAGAGACCCCAGGGGGCGCCTTCAGCCCCAGCATTTT.

This chain joins TRBV6-5 and TRBJ2-7, with D maybe TRBD2 (5 bases). The CDR3 totals 14 residues. V lost 5 bases, J lost 6 bases, and 17 bases lay in between. From germline, CDR1 is MNHEY and CDR2 SVGAGI. The CDR3: CASSRSGVSGEQYF. The CDR3 nucleotides read TGTGCCAGCAGTCGCTCCGGGGTTTCCGGCGAGCAGTACTTC.

V gene TRBV7-2 combines with J gene TRBJ2-7, with 7 bases aligning to TRBD1. Germline trimming cut 0 bases from V and 0 bases from J; bases unmatched to any gene: 5. The CDR3 sequence is 16 residues long. CDR1 is SGHTA, CDR2 FQGNSA, per germline. This chain's CDR3 is CASSLASTGSSYEQYF. In DNA form, the CDR3 reads TGTGCCAGCAGCTTAGCGTCGACAGGGAGCTCCTACGAGCAGTACTTC.